The rows below give T cell receptor beta chains drawn from one sample of a study of naive and memory T cell subsets. TCRdb processed the UMI-ligation and nested PCR reads anew with MiXCR; each CDR3 protein has one entry. The sample lists 120,000 to 150,000 distinct CDR3 sequences; approximately 17% were seen once. Sequencing used naive CD4+ T cells from blood. The receptors stem from a human donor in good health. Both conserved end residues are part of each CDR3. D genes are given only for firm matches. Some rows have no size entry. The others give once, few or many, or a class for an expanded clone.

v_gene,abundance,j_gene,d_gene,CDR3aa,CDR3nt
TRBV10-3,few,TRBJ2-2,TRBD2,CAIRPNTGLAGENTGELFF,TGTGCCATCAGACCGAATACCGGACTAGCGGGAGAAAACACCGGGGAGCTGTTTTTT
TRBV6-1,few,TRBJ2-7,.,CASRDQTGFSYEQYF,TGTGCCAGCAGAGACCAGACAGGATTCTCCTACGAGCAGTACTTC
TRBV6-2/TRBV6-3,few,TRBJ2-7,.,CASSYDFWTSSSYEQYF,TGTGCCAGCAGTTATGATTTTTGGACATCGAGCTCCTACGAGCAGTACTTC
TRBV6-4,few,TRBJ1-2,.,CASSDSTGIYGYTF,TGTGCCAGCAGTGACTCGACTGGGATCTATGGCTACACCTTC
TRBV6-5,few,TRBJ2-1,.,CASRTFRDSNRGGEQFF,TGTGCCAGCAGGACTTTCCGGGACAGTAATAGGGGGGGTGAGCAGTTCTTC
TRBV28,.,TRBJ2-1,TRBD2,CASSPSSGSGSTYNEQFF,TGTGCCAGCAGTCCATCATCGGGTAGCGGGAGTACTTACAATGAGCAGTTCTTC
TRBV7-2,few,TRBJ1-2,.,CASSLELRTYYGYTF,TGTGCCAGCAGCTTAGAGCTCAGGACCTACTATGGCTACACCTTC
TRBV15,.,TRBJ2-7,.,CATSREGYSYEQYF,TGTGCCACCAGCAGAGAAGGCTACTCCTACGAGCAGTACTTC
TRBV6-5,.,TRBJ1-5,TRBD1,CASSQGQGAQPQHF,TGTGCCAGCAGTCAAGGACAGGGGGCTCAGCCCCAGCATTTT
TRBV19,.,TRBJ2-7,.,CASAGFKGEQYF,TGTGCCAGTGCAGGTTTCAAGGGCGAGCAGTACTTC
TRBV5-4,few,TRBJ2-1,TRBD1,CASRPGQAVNEQFF,TGTGCCAGCAGGCCGGGACAGGCGGTAAATGAGCAGTTCTTC
TRBV9,few,TRBJ2-1,.,CASSLRPGLQILQFF,TGTGCCAGCAGCTTGAGACCGGGACTCCAAATTTTGCAGTTCTTC
TRBV19,.,TRBJ2-1,TRBD2,CASSVGTSGRNEQFF,TGTGCCAGTAGCGTAGGGACTAGCGGGAGGAATGAGCAGTTCTTC
TRBV20-1,few,TRBJ2-5,.,CSARVGAETQYF,TGCAGTGCTAGAGTAGGGGCAGAGACCCAGTACTTC
TRBV7-9,.,TRBJ2-3,TRBD2,CATMPRASGSTDTQYF,TGTGCCACAATGCCCAGGGCTAGCGGCAGCACAGATACGCAGTATTTT
TRBV29-1,many,TRBJ2-6,.,CSVEDRGSGANVLTF,TGCAGCGTTGAAGATCGGGGCTCTGGGGCCAACGTCCTGACTTTC
TRBV3-1,many,TRBJ1-5,.,CASSQDRGNQPQHF,TGTGCCAGCAGCCAAGATCGGGGCAATCAGCCCCAGCATTTT
TRBV4-1,few,TRBJ2-1,TRBD1,CASSHPAQGVNEQFF,TGCGCCAGCAGCCACCCGGCTCAGGGGGTCAATGAGCAGTTCTTC
TRBV28,.,TRBJ2-1,.,CASSLSRQGPDEQFF,TGTGCCAGCAGTTTAAGTAGGCAGGGTCCCGATGAGCAGTTCTTC
TRBV9,few,TRBJ2-2,.,CASSVVAVHTGELFF,TGTGCCAGCAGCGTAGTGGCGGTACACACCGGGGAGCTGTTTTTT
TRBV7-2,.,TRBJ2-5,.,CASSTQIGQIQETQYF,TGTGCCAGCAGCACCCAGATCGGACAGATCCAAGAGACCCAGTACTTC
TRBV28,.,TRBJ1-1,.,CASSLQASEAFF,TGTGCCAGCAGTTTGCAGGCGTCTGAAGCTTTCTTT
TRBV23-1,.,TRBJ2-1,TRBD2,CASSQPRASGYNEQFF,TGCGCCAGCAGTCAACCTCGGGCTAGCGGGTACAATGAGCAGTTCTTC
TRBV29-1,.,TRBJ2-7,.,CSVGRTAIDEQYF,TGCAGCGTTGGGAGGACAGCAATCGACGAGCAGTACTTC
TRBV12-3/TRBV12-4,.,TRBJ2-2,.,CASSPARANTGELFF,TGTGCCAGCAGTCCCGCTCGGGCGAACACCGGGGAGCTGTTTTTT
TRBV15,.,TRBJ1-4,.,CATSRAATNEKLFF,TGTGCCACCAGCAGAGCAGCAACTAATGAAAAACTGTTTTTT
TRBV6-5,.,TRBJ1-6,.,CASSSREGSPLHF,TGTGCCAGCAGTTCCAGGGAAGGTTCACCCCTCCACTTT
TRBV27,few,TRBJ1-2,.,CASSLIRGAIDGYTF,TGTGCCAGCAGTTTAATTCGGGGGGCCATCGATGGCTACACCTTC
TRBV4-1,many,TRBJ2-3,.,CASSHATRSGERTDTQYF,TGCGCCAGCAGCCATGCCACGAGAAGCGGCGAACGGACAGATACGCAGTATTTT
TRBV7-9,.,TRBJ2-7,.,CTSSVRDRSYEQYF,TGTACCAGCAGCGTTAGGGACCGTTCCTACGAGCAGTACTTC
TRBV27,.,TRBJ1-5,.,CASSSRSTAYSNQPQHF,TGTGCCAGCAGTTCCCGCTCGACCGCTTATAGCAATCAGCCCCAGCATTTT
TRBV29-1,.,TRBJ2-7,TRBD2,CSVGGTSRAYEQYF,TGCAGCGTTGGAGGGACTAGCAGGGCCTACGAGCAGTACTTC
TRBV7-2,.,TRBJ2-5,.,CASSRGLPRGETQYF,TGTGCCAGCAGCCGTGGACTTCCTAGGGGGGAGACCCAGTACTTC
TRBV7-9,.,TRBJ2-7,.,CASSSPRGPTYEQYF,TGTGCCAGCAGCTCGCCCCGGGGACCGACCTACGAGCAGTACTTC
TRBV5-1,many,TRBJ1-5,.,CASSLDSGSSQPQHF,TGCGCCAGCAGCTTGGATAGTGGGTCTAGCCAGCCCCAGCATTTT
TRBV20-1,few,TRBJ2-3,TRBD2,CSASTGTSGKADTQYF,TGCAGTGCTAGTACCGGGACTAGCGGGAAGGCGGATACGCAGTATTTT
TRBV5-4,.,TRBJ2-7,TRBD1,CASSLSTGTGTYEQYF,TGTGCCAGCAGCCTCTCCACCGGGACAGGAACCTACGAGCAGTACTTC
TRBV28,.,TRBJ2-7,.,CASSFGGAGSYEQYF,TGTGCCAGCAGTTTTGGGGGGGCGGGATCCTACGAGCAGTACTTC
TRBV2,many,TRBJ2-1,.,CASSEGHLLNEQFF,TGTGCCAGCAGTGAAGGGCACCTCCTCAATGAGCAGTTCTTC
TRBV4-3,once,TRBJ2-6,TRBD1,CASSQEALDRGYSGANVLTF,TGCGCCAGCAGCCAAGAGGCTTTGGACAGGGGCTACTCTGGGGCCAACGTCCTGACTTTC
TRBV5-1,few,TRBJ2-7,TRBD2,CASSLETSATEQYF,TGCGCCAGCAGCTTGGAGACTAGCGCCACCGAGCAGTACTTC
TRBV7-6,.,TRBJ2-2,TRBD1,CASSFRTGNTGELFF,TGTGCCAGCAGCTTTCGGACAGGGAATACCGGGGAGCTGTTTTTT